This T cell receptor beta chain was recovered during a study of blood T cell repertoires in COVID-19. For the study at large: Sources were T cells, B-cell-depleted T cells, or PBMCs; the material itself was cDNA or gDNA.

Study processing details: Amplified reference gene primers provided the basis for estimating nucleated cell counts. The repertoire was sequenced with immunoSEQ multiplex PCR; TCRdb's copy has only in-frame clones and lacks some. The D gene and trimming were derived from the DNA, and the V and J assignments and clone size from that table. Of 250,000 to 300,000 clones detected, roughly 87% appear once; the ten largest clones hold about 2.2%. The origin of this receptor is a woman in her forties or fifties who had recovered from COVID-19. The source material was peripheral blood.

The CDR3 spells CASSLLIAGGRVTDTQYF. In DNA, the CDR3 is TGTGCCAGCAGTTTGTTAATAGCGGGAGGACGCGTCACAGATACGCAGTATTTT. The chain couples TRBV28 to TRBJ2-3; TRBD2 aligns across 10 bases. Germline V lookup: CDR1 MDHEN, CDR2 SYDVKM. This CDR3 is 18 amino acids long. V lost 3 bases to trimming and J lost 2 bases; unmatched junction nucleotides: 11.